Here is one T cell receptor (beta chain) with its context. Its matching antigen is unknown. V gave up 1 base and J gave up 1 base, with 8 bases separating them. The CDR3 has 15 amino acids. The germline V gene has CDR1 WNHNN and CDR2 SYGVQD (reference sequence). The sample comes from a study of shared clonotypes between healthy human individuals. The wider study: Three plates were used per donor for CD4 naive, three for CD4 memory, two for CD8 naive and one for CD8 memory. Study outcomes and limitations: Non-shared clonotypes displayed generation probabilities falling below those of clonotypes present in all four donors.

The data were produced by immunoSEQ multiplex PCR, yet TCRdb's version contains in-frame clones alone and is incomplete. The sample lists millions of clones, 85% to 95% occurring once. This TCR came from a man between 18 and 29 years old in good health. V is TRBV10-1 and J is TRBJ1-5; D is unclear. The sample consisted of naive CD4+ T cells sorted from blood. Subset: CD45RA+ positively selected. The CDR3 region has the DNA TGCGCCAGCAGTGAGTATAAGTGGAGCAATCAGCCCCAGCATTTT. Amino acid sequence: CASSEYKWSNQPQHF.